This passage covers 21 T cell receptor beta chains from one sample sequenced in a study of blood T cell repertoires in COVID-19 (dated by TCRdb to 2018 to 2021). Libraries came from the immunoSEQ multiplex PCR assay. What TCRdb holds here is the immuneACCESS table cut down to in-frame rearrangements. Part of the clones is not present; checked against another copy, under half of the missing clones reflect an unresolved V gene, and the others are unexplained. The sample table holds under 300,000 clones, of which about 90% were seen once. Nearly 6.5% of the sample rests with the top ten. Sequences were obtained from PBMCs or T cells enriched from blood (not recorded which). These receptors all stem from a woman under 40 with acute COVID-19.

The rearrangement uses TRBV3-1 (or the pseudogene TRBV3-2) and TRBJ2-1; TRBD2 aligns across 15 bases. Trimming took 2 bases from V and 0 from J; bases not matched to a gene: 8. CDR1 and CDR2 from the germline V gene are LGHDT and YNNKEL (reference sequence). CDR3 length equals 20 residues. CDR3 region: CASSQLGLAGGTSSYNEQFF. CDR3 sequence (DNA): TGTGCCAGCAGCCAACTTGGACTAGCGGGAGGGACGAGCTCCTACAATGAGCAGTTCTTC.

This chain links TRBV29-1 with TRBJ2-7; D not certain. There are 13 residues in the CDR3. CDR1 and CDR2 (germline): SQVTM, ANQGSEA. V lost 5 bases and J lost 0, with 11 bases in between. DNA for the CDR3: TGCAGCGTTCGTCCAGGAAGCTCCTACGAGCAGTACTTC. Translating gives CSVRPGSSYEQYF.

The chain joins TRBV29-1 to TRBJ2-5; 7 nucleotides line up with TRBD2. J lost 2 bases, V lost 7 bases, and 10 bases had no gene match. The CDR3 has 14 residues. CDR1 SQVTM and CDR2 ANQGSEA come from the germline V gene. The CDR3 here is CSDPQGTIQETQYF. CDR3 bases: TGCAGCGATCCCCAAGGGACTATTCAAGAGACCCAGTACTTC. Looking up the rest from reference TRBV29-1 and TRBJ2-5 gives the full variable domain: SAVISQKPSRDICQRGTSLTIQCQVDSQVTMMFWYRQQPGQSLTLIATANQGSEATYESGFVIDKFPISRPNLTFSTLTVSNMSPEDSSIYLCSDPQGTIQETQYFGPGTRLLVL.

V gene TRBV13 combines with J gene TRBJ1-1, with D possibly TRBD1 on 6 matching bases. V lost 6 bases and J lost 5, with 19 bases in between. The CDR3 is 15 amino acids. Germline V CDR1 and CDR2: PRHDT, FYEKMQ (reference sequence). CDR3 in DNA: TGTGCCAGCAGGTTTCTGGGGGCGCCTGGGACTGAAGCTTTCTTT. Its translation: CASRFLGAPGTEAFF.

This CDR3 is CASTTWGGEETQYF. Written as DNA, the CDR3 is TGTGCCAGCACTACTTGGGGGGGCGAAGAGACCCAGTACTTC. The chain has TRBV13 and TRBJ2-5; TRBD2 might be the D (7 bases). Germline V gene data show CDR1 as PRHDT and CDR2 as FYEKMQ (reference sequence). There are 14 residues in the CDR3. Trimming shortened V by 7 bases and J by 3 bases, and 15 bases separated the two germline ends.

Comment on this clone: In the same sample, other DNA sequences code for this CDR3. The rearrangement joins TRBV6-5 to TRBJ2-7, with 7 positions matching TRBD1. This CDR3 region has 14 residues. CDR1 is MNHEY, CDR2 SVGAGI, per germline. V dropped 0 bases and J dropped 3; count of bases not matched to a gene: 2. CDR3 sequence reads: CASSYSGGRYEQYF. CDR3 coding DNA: TGTGCCAGCAGTTACTCAGGGGGCCGCTACGAGCAGTACTTC.

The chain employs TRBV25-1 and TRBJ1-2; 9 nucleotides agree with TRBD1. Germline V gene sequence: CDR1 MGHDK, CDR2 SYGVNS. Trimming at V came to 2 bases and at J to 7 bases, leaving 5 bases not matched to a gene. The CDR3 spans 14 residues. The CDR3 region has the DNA TGTGCCAGCAGTGAACCGGGGACAGGGAGTGGCTACACCTTC. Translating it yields CASSEPGTGSGYTF.

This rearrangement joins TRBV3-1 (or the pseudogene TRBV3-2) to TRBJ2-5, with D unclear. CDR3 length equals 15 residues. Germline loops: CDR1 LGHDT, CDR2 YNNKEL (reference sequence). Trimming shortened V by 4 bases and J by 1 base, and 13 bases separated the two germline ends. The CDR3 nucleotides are TGTGCCAGCAGCCGTGGCAGGATGGTCCAAGAGACCCAGTACTTC. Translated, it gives CASSRGRMVQETQYF.

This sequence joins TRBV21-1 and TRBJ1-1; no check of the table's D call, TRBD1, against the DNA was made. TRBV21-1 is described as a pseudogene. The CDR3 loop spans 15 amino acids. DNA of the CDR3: TGTGCCAGCAGCAAAAGGGCGTGGGGGCGGACTGAAGCTTTCTTT. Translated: CASSKRAWGRTEAFF.

For the CDR3, the DNA is TGTGCCAGCAGCTCCTCTGTCGTACAGGGGGCCTACAATGAGCAGTTCTTC. The encoded protein is CASSSSVVQGAYNEQFF. This chain connects TRBV7-6 to TRBJ2-1; 8 bases are shared with TRBD1. From germline, CDR1 is SGHVS and CDR2 FNYEAQ. Trimming took 4 bases from V and 2 from J; bases not matched to a gene: 10. The CDR3 is 17 residues long.

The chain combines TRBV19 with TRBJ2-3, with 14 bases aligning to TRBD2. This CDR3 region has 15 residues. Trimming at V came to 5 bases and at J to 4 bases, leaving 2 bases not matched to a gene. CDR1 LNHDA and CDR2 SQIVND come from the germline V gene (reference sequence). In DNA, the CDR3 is TGTGCCAGTAGTGGGACTAGCGGGGGCGCAGATACGCAGTATTTT. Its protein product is CASSGTSGGADTQYF. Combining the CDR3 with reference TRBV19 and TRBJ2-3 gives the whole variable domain DGGITQSPKYLFRKEGQNVTLSCEQNLNHDAMYWYRQDPGQGLRLIYYSQIVNDFQKGDIAEGYSVSREKKESFPLTVTSAQKNPTAFYLCASSGTSGGADTQYFGPGTRLTVL.

The CDR3 reads CASSRREGNNEQFF. The CDR3 nucleotides are TGTGCCAGCAGCCGGCGGGAGGGAAACAATGAGCAGTTCTTC. This sequence joins TRBV9 and TRBJ2-1, with 9 nucleotides matching TRBD2. This CDR3 is built from 14 residues. From germline, CDR1 is SGDLS and CDR2 YYNGEE. The ends lost 4 bases at V and 5 bases at J; junction bases unmatched: 4.

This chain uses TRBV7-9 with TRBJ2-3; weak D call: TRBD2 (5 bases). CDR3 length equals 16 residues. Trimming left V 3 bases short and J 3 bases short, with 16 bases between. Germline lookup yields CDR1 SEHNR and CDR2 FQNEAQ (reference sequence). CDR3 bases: TGTGCCAGCAGCTTCCCCGGGCAGCGGCCTACAGATACGCAGTATTTT. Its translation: CASSFPGQRPTDTQYF. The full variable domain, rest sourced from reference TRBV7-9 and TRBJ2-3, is DTGVSQNPRHKITKRGQNVTFRCDPISEHNRLYWYRQTLGQGPEFLTYFQNEAQLEKSRLLSDRFSAERPKGSFSTLEIQRTEQGDSAMYLCASSFPGQRPTDTQYFGPGTRLTVL.

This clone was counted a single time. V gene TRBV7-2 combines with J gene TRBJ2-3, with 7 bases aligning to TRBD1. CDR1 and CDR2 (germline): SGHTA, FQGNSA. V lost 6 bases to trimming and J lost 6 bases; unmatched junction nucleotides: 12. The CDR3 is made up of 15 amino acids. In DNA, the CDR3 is TGTGCCAGCAGGCGAGGCCGACAGGGTAGGGATACGCAGTATTTT. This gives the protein CASRRGRQGRDTQYF.

CDR3 nucleotides: TGTGCCAGCAGCCCCCGGACAGGCCGCTCCTACGAGCAGTACTTC. Translation: CASSPRTGRSYEQYF. The V and J genes are TRBV11-2 and TRBJ2-7, with 7 bases matching TRBD1. Trimming removed 5 bases from V and 0 bases from J; junction bases left unmatched: 7. This CDR3 region has 15 residues. In germline, CDR1 is SGHAT, CDR2 FQNNGV. Full variable domain (remainder filled in from reference TRBV11-2 and TRBJ2-7): EAGVAQSPRYKIIEKRQSVAFWCNPISGHATLYWYQQILGQGPKLLIQFQNNGVVDDSQLPKDRFSAERLKGVDSTLKIQPAKLEDSAVYLCASSPRTGRSYEQYFGPGTRLTVT.

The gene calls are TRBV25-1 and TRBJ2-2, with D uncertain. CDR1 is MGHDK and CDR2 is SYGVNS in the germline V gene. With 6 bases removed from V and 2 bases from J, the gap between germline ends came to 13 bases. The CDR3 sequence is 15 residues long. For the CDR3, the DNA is TGTGCCAGCAGCGAGATTTCTCGCAACACCGGGGAGCTGTTTTTT. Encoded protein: CASSEISRNTGELFF.

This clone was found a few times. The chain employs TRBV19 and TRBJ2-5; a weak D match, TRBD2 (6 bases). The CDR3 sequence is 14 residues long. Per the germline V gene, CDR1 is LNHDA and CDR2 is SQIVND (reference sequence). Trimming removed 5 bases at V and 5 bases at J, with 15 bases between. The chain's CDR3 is CASSVSGARETQYF. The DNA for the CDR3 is TGTGCCAGTAGTGTCTCGGGAGCCCGGGAGACCCAGTACTTC.

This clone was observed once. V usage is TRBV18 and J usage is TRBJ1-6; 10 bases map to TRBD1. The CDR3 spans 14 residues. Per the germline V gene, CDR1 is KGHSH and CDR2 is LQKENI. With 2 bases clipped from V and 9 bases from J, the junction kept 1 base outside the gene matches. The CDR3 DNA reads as TGTGCCAGCTCACCAGGGACAGGGGTTTCACCCCTCCACTTT. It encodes CASSPGTGVSPLHF.

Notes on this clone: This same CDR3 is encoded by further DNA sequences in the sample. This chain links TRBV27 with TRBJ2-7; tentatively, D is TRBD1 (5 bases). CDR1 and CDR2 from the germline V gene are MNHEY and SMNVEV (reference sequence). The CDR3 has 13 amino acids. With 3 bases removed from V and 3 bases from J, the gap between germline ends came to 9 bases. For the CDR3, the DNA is TGTGCCAGCAGTTTCAGGGAAAACTACGAGCAGTACTTC. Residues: CASSFRENYEQYF.

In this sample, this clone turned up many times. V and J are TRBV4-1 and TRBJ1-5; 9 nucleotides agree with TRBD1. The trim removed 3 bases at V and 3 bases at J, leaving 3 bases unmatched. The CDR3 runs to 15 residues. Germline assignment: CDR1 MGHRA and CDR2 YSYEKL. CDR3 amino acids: CASSQGQGLNQPQHF. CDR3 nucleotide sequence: TGCGCCAGCAGCCAGGGACAGGGCCTCAATCAGCCCCAGCATTTT.

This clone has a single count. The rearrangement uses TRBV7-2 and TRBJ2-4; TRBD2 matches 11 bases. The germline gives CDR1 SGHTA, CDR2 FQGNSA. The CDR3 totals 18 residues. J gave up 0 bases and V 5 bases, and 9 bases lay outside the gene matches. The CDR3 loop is CASSLTAGLAGAKNIQYF. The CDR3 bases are TGTGCCAGCAGCCTAACGGCCGGACTAGCGGGAGCCAAAAACATTCAGTACTTC.